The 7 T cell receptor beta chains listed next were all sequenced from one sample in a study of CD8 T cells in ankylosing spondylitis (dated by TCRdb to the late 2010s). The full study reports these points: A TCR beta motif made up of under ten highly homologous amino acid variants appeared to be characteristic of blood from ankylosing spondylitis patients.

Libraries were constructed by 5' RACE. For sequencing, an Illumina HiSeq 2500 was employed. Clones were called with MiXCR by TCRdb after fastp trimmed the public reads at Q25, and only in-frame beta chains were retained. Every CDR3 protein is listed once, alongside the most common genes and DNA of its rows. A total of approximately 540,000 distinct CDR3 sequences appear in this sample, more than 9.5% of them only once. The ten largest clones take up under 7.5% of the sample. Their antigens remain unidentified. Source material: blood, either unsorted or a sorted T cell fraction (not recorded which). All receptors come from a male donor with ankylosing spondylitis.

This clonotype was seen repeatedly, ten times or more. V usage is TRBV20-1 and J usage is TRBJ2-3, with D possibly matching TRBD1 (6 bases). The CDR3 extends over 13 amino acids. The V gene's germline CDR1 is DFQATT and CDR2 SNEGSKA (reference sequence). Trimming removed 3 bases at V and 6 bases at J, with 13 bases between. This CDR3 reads CSASPPGVDTQYF. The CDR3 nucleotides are TGCAGTGCTAGTCCGCCAGGGGTTGATACGCAGTATTTT.

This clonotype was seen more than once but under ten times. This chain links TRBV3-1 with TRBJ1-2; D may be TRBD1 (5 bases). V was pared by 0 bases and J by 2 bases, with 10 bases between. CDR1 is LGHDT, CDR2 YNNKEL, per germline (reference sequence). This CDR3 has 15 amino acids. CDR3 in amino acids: CASSQEGLRNYGYTF. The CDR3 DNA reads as TGTGCCAGCAGCCAAGAGGGGCTAAGAAACTATGGCTACACCTTC.

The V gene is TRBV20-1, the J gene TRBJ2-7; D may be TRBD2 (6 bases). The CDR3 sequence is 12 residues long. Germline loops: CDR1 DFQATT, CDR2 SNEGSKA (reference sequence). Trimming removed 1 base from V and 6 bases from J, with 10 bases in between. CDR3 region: CSARAGAREQYF. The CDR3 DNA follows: TGCAGTGCTAGAGCGGGAGCTCGCGAGCAGTACTTC.

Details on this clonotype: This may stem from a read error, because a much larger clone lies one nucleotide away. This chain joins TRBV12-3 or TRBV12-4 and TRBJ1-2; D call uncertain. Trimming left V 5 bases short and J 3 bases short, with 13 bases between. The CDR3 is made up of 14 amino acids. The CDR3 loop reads CASSPDTTHYGYTF. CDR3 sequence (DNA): TGTGCCAGCAGTCCCGATACAACTCACTATGGCTACACCTTC.

In DNA form, the CDR3 reads TGTGCCAGCAGTGACTTCAACTATGGCTACACCTTC. Translated, it gives CASSDFNYGYTF. The gene calls are TRBV2 and TRBJ1-2; no clear D. The CDR3 spans 12 residues. Between the trimmed V and J ends, which lost 3 bases and 2 bases, there was a span of 4 bases. The V gene's germline CDR1 is SNHLY and CDR2 FYNNEI.

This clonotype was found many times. The DNA for the CDR3 is TGTGCCAGCAGCTTAGGGACAGCCGGTGCCGAGCAGTACGTC. This sequence encodes CASSLGTAGAEQYV. This chain links TRBV7-8 with TRBJ2-7, with D possibly matching TRBD1 (6 bases). CDR1 is SGHVS and CDR2 is FQNEAQ in the germline V gene. Trimming cost V 1 base and J 6 bases, with 13 bases left between them. The CDR3 has 14 amino acids.

The CDR3 protein is CATSESPTSRESYEQYF. The CDR3 nucleotides are TGTGCCACCAGTGAGTCGCCGACATCTAGAGAGAGCTACGAGCAGTACTTC. V gene TRBV24-1 combines with J gene TRBJ2-7; no firm D call. Deletions cut 4 bases from V and 3 bases from J, with 21 bases between. This CDR3 contains 17 residues. Germline CDR1 KGHDR, CDR2 SFDVKD.